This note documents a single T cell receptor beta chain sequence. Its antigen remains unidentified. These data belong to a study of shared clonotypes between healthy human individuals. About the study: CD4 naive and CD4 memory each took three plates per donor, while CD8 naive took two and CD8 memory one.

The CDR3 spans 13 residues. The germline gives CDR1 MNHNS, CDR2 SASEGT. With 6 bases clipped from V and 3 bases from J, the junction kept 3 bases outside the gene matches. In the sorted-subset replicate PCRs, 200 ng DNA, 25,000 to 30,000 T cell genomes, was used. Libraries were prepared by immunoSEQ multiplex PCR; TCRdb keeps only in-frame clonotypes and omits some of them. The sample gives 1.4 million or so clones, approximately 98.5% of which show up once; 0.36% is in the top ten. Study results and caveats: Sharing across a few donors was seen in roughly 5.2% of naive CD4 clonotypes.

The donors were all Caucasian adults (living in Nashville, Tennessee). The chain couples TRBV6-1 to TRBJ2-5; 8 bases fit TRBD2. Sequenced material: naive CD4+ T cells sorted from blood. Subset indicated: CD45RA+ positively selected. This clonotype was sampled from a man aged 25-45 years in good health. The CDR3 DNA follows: TGTGCCAGCAGATATAGCGGGAAAGAGACCCAGTACTTC. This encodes CASRYSGKETQYF.